Given below is one TCR beta chain in context. Antigen specificity is unknown. Assay: immunoSEQ multiplex PCR; the TCRdb copy retains only in-frame clones and omits some. The sample has hundreds of thousands of clones; around 82% are singletons. The CDR3 totals 14 residues. J lost 5 bases, V lost 6 bases, and 7 bases had no gene match. The germline V gene has CDR1 WSHSY and CDR2 SAAADI. Unstimulated regulatory T cells (CD4+CD25+CD127-), CD4+CD25- non-regulatory cells, CD4 and CD8 cells were FACS-sorted from thawed PBMCs. The source of the sample is a study of Tregs in tolerant kidney transplant recipients. The study, taken as a whole, reports: Biological reproducibility was not directly addressed, but technical replication error appeared minimal. Activated donor B cell expansion appeared to reveal the most relevant donor-specific TCRbeta repertoire. The small number of patients limits these findings pending further validation.

This receptor was identified in a human donor in good health. V and J are TRBV10-2 and TRBJ2-7; 10 nucleotides line up with TRBD2. Sequencing was done on a sample of CD4+ T cells from blood. CDR3 DNA: TGCGCCAGCAGGACCGGGACTAGCGACCACGAGCAGTACTTC. Amino acids: CASRTGTSDHEQYF.